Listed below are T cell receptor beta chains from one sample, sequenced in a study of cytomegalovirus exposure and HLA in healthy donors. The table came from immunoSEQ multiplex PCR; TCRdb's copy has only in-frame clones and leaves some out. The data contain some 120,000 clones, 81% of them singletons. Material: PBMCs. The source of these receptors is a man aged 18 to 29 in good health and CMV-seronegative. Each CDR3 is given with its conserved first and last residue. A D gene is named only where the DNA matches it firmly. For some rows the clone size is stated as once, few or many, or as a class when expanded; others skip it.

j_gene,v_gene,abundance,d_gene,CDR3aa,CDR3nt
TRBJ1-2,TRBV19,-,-,CASSIAPGNPSYGYTF,TGTGCCAGTAGTATAGCTCCGGGGAACCCCTCCTATGGCTACACCTTC
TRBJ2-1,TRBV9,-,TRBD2,CASSENTLAGSGYEQFF,TGTGCCAGCAGCGAAAACACCTTAGCGGGGTCTGGGTATGAGCAGTTCTTC
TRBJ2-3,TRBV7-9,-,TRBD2,CANGRRSGTSGDTQYF,TGTGCCAACGGGAGACGGAGCGGGACTAGTGGCGATACGCAGTATTTT
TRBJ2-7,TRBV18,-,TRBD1,CASSFSGTGSYEQYF,TGTGCCAGCTCTTTCTCGGGGACAGGGTCCTACGAGCAGTACTTC
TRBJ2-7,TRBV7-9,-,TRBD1,CASSSDRAIRYEQYF,TGTGCCAGCAGTTCGGACAGGGCGATAAGGTACGAGCAGTACTTC
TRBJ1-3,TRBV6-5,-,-,CASSWGGPGNTIYF,TGTGCCAGCAGTTGGGGAGGGCCTGGAAACACCATATATTTT
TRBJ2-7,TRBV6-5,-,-,CASGYRAYEQYF,TGTGCCAGCGGCTACAGGGCCTACGAGCAGTACTTC
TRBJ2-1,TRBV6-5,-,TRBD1,CASRPGQGPHNEQFF,TGTGCCAGCAGACCCGGACAGGGCCCCCACAATGAGCAGTTCTTC
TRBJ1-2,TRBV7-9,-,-,CASSLREGVYGYTF,TGTGCCAGCAGCCTCAGGGAGGGAGTTTATGGCTACACCTTC
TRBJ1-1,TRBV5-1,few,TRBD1,CASSYTGTGKMNTEAFF,TGCGCCAGCAGTTATACCGGGACAGGGAAGATGAACACTGAAGCTTTCTTT
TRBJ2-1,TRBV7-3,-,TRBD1,CASSSRGTGEQFF,TGTGCCAGCAGCTCTAGGGGGACAGGCGAGCAGTTCTTC
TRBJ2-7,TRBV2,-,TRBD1,CASSHNPGQGSYEQYF,TGTGCCAGCAGTCACAACCCGGGACAGGGATCCTACGAGCAGTACTTC
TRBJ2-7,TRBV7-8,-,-,CASSLGGRAYEQYF,TGTGCCAGCAGCTTAGGGGGCAGGGCCTACGAGCAGTACTTC
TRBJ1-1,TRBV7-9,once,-,CSSSLVEGVNTEAFF,TGTTCCAGCAGCTTAGTGGAAGGGGTGAACACTGAAGCTTTCTTT
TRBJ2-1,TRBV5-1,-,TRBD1,CASSMDRSSYNEQFF,TGCGCCAGCAGCATGGACAGGAGCTCCTACAATGAGCAGTTCTTC
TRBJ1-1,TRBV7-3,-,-,CASSLVGGGTEAFF,TGTGCCAGCAGCTTAGTGGGGGGGGGCACTGAAGCTTTCTTT